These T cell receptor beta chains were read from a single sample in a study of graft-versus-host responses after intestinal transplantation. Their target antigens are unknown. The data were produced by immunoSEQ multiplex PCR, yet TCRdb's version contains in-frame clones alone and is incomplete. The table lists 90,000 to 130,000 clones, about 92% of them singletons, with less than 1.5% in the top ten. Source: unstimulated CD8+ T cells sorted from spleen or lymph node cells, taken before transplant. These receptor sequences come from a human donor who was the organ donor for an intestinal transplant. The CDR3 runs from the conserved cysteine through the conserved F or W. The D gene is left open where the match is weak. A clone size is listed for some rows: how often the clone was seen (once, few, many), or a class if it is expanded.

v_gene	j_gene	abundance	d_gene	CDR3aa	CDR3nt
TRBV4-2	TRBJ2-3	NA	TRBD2	CASSPGLDASTDTQYF	TGTGCCAGCAGCCCAGGACTAGACGCTAGCACAGATACGCAGTATTTT
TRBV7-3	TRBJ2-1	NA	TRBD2	CASSPWTSHDEQFF	TGTGCCAGCAGCCCCTGGACTAGCCACGATGAGCAGTTCTTC
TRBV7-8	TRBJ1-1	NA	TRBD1	CASSPDRTNTEAFF	TGTGCCAGCAGCCCGGACAGGACGAACACTGAAGCTTTCTTT
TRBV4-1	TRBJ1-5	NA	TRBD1	CASSQDMRGGRNQPQHF	TGCGCCAGCAGCCAAGATATGCGAGGGGGCAGGAATCAGCCCCAGCATTTT
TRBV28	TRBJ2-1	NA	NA	CASTCAPDPGNEQFF	TGTGCCAGCACCTGTGCCCCGGATCCGGGGAATGAGCAGTTCTTC
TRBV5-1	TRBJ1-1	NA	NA	CASSLDRSYTEAFF	TGCGCCAGCAGCTTGGACAGGAGCTACACTGAAGCTTTCTTT
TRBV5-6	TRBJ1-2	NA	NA	CASSEGLYGYTF	TGTGCCAGCAGCGAGGGACTTTATGGCTACACCTTC
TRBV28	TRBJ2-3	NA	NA	CASRTPGVTGVDTQYF	TGTGCCAGCAGGACGCCCGGCGTAACGGGCGTAGATACGCAGTATTTT
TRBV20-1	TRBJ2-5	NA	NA	CSASKKETQYF	TGCAGTGCTAGCAAAAAAGAGACCCAGTACTTC
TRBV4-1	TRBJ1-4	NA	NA	CASSPRPGTTNEKLFF	TGCGCCAGCAGCCCCCGCCCAGGGACAACTAATGAAAAACTGTTTTTT
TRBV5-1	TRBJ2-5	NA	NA	CASSRNLGAQYF	TGCGCCAGCAGCAGAAACCTAGGGGCCCAGTACTTC
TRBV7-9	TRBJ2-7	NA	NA	CASSSIRGYEQYF	TGTGCCAGCAGCTCCATTCGGGGATACGAGCAGTACTTC
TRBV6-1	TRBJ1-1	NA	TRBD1	CASSESLDRDRGFAASMNTEAFF	TGTGCCAGCAGTGAAAGTCTAGACCGGGACAGGGGGTTTGCCGCATCCATGAACACTGAAGCTTTCTTT
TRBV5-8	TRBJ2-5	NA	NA	CASSLWGGETQYF	TGTGCCAGCAGCTTGTGGGGCGGAGAGACCCAGTACTTC
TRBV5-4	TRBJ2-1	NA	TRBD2	CASSLKRERYNEQFF	TGTGCCAGCAGCTTGAAGCGGGAGAGATACAATGAGCAGTTCTTC
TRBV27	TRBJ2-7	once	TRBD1	CASSTRGDREYLEQYF	TGTGCCAGCTCTACCAGGGGGGACAGGGAGTATCTCGAGCAGTACTTC
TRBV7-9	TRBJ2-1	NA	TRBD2	CASSLGLADTNEQFF	TGTGCCAGCAGCTTGGGACTAGCGGATACCAATGAGCAGTTCTTC
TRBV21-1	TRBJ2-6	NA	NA	CARVLPTGVGAGANVLTF	NA
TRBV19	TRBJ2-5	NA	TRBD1	CASSITGGETQYF	TGTGCCAGTAGTATTACAGGGGGCGAGACCCAGTACTTC
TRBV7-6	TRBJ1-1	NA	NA	CASSLIQGKNTEAFF	TGTGCCAGCAGCTTAATCCAGGGGAAGAACACTGAAGCTTTCTTT
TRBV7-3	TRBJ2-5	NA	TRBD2	CASSETSGQETQYF	TGTGCCAGCAGCGAAACTAGCGGTCAAGAGACCCAGTACTTC
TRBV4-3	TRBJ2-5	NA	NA	CASSQGRRETQYF	TGCGCCAGCAGCCAAGGAAGGAGAGAGACCCAGTACTTC
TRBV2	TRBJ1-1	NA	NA	CASSRVRNTEAFF	TGTGCCAGCAGTAGGGTGCGTAACACTGAAGCTTTCTTT
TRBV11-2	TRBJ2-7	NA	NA	CASSLDGGYEQYF	TGTGCCAGCAGCTTAGATGGGGGATACGAGCAGTACTTC
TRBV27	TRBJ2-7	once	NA	CASAFGGAYEQYF	TGTGCCAGCGCGTTTGGGGGTGCCTACGAGCAGTACTTC
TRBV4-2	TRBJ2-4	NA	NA	CASSQDYISITGYRNIQYF	TGTGCCAGCAGCCAAGATTACATTAGTATTACAGGGTACAGAAACATTCAGTACTTC
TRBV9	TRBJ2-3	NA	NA	CASSVATDLNDLTDTQYF	TGTGCCAGCAGCGTAGCTACTGATTTAAATGACCTCACAGATACGCAGTATTTT
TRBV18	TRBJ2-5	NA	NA	CASSPGGPWVETQYF	TGTGCCAGCTCCCCCGGGGGCCCATGGGTGGAGACCCAGTACTTC
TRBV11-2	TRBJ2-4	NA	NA	CASSLDSVTQYGAKNIQYF	TGTGCCAGCAGCTTAGATTCAGTGACACAATACGGGGCCAAAAACATTCAGTACTTC
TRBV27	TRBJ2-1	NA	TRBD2	CASSHLTSGSGNEQFF	TGTGCCAGCAGTCACTTAACTAGCGGGAGCGGCAATGAGCAGTTCTTC
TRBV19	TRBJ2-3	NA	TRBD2	CASSLLAGFTDTQYF	TGTGCCAGTAGTCTACTAGCGGGGTTCACAGATACGCAGTATTTT
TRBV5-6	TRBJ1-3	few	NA	CASSLYGLTIYF	TGTGCCAGCAGCTTGTACGGACTCACCATATATTTT
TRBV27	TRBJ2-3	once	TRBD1	CASSPAGTGFADTQYF	TGTGCCAGCAGCCCTGCCGGGACAGGGTTCGCAGATACGCAGTATTTT